The T cell receptor (beta chain) described here comes from a study of identical twins. TCRdb itself ran the 5' RACE reads through MiXCR, one entry per CDR3 protein. Of about 210,000 distinct CDR3 sequences in the sample, around a tenth are singletons; the top ten hold just over 5%. The germline V and J ends were trimmed by 6 bases and 2 bases, with 10 bases remaining between them. The CDR3 runs 13 residues. Looked up from germline, CDR1 is WNHNN and CDR2 is SYGVQD (reference sequence). This clonotype was seen ten or more times. Source material: memory (CD45RO+) T cells sorted from blood. The TCR was taken from a woman under 30 in good health. The chain carries TRBV10-1 and TRBJ2-5; no definite D call. This chain's CDR3 is CASSIHRQETQYF. The DNA of the CDR3 is TGCGCCAGCAGCATACATCGACAAGAGACCCAGTACTTC.